The 13 T cell receptor beta chains below come from one sample, sequenced in a study of control samples from healthy donors and cancer patients (dated by TCRdb to about 2020). The library relied on the immunoSEQ multiplex PCR assay. TCRdb limited this immuneACCESS table to in-frame rearrangements with V and J called. A share of clones is missing; checked studies link under half to unresolved V genes, and the rest is unexplained. This sample comprises 200,000 or so clones, roughly 94% of them detected only once. Roughly 1.6% of the sample lies in the top ten. The material sequenced was blood. These receptors were taken from a man between 45 and 60 years old in good health.

The chain carries TRBV7-2 and TRBJ1-1; the D is unclear. Germline V lookup: CDR1 SGHTA, CDR2 FQGNSA. This CDR3 is 14 amino acids long. The ends were cut back, 4 bases at V and 4 bases at J, with 13 bases in the middle. In nucleotides, the CDR3 is TGTGCCAGCAGCTACCAAAAAGATCCCACTGAAGCTTTCTTT. Its protein product is CASSYQKDPTEAFF.

The chain employs TRBV18 and TRBJ1-3; D unresolved. Germline V gives CDR1 KGHSH, CDR2 LQKENI. V was trimmed by 2 bases and J by 4 bases, leaving 15 bases between them. CDR3 length: 16 residues. The CDR3 sequence is CASSPMPPAAGNTIYF. Here the CDR3 DNA reads TGTGCCAGCTCACCAATGCCGCCAGCAGCCGGAAACACCATATATTTT.

The chain uses TRBV15 and TRBJ1-1, with D possibly being TRBD1 (5 bases). Trimming shortened V by 8 bases and J by 0 bases, and 10 bases separated the two germline ends. The CDR3 consists of 13 residues. From germline, CDR1 is LNHNV and CDR2 YYDKDF (reference sequence). The CDR3 spells CATSGLVNTEAFF. The CDR3, as DNA: TGTGCCACCTCGGGGCTGGTGAACACTGAAGCTTTCTTT.

The V and J genes are TRBV5-1 and TRBJ2-2; no firm D call. CDR3 length equals 13 residues. Germline V gene lookup returns CDR1 SGHRS and CDR2 YFSETQ. Trimming stripped 0 bases from V and 6 bases from J, with 6 bases between. CDR3 residues: CASSLAYPGELFF. Written as DNA, the CDR3 is TGCGCCAGCAGCTTGGCCTATCCCGGGGAGCTGTTTTTT.

This clone is a singleton in its sample. The chain couples TRBV7-2 to TRBJ2-3; 9 nucleotides line up with TRBD2. V lost 1 base, J lost 8 bases, and 13 bases stayed unmatched. This CDR3 has 17 amino acids. The V gene's germline CDR1 is SGHTA and CDR2 FQGNSA. CDR3 nucleotides: TGTGCCAGCAGCTTAGTAGGTCAGAGCGGGGGGCTCGGTACGCAGTATTTT. Residues: CASSLVGQSGGLGTQYF.

The V and J genes are TRBV18 and TRBJ2-2; D gene uncertain. The CDR3 length is 15 residues. Germline-derived CDR1 and CDR2 are KGHSH and LQKENI. V dropped 5 bases and J dropped 3 bases, with 13 bases sitting between them. CDR3 nucleotides: TGTGCCAGCTCAATTCGATTCCTGGACACCGGGGAGCTGTTTTTT. It yields the protein CASSIRFLDTGELFF.

The chain couples TRBV4-1 to TRBJ2-2; 12 bases match TRBD1. CDR3 size: 18 residues. Germline lookup yields CDR1 MGHRA and CDR2 YSYEKL. The V and J ends lost 4 bases and 7 bases, in that order; junction bases with no gene match: 13. Here the CDR3 DNA reads TGCGCCAGCAGCCTGGAGGTTGGGACAGGGGGCGAAGGCGGGGAGCTGTTTTTT. This gives the protein CASSLEVGTGGEGGELFF.

V usage is TRBV3-1 (or the pseudogene TRBV3-2) and J usage is TRBJ1-5; no clear D. The germline V and J ends were trimmed by 4 bases and 7 bases, with 17 bases remaining between them. The CDR3 has 15 residues. CDR1 is LGHDT and CDR2 is YNNKEL in the germline V gene (reference sequence). This chain's CDR3 is CASSPPGPSGQPQHF. The CDR3 nucleotides read TGTGCCAGCAGCCCCCCAGGCCCCAGTGGCCAGCCCCAGCATTTT.

V is TRBV28 and J is TRBJ2-2; 8 bases are a match to TRBD1. The CDR3 loop spans 14 amino acids. The V and J ends lost 7 bases and 2 bases, in that order; junction bases with no gene match: 3. From germline, CDR1 is MDHEN and CDR2 SYDVKM. As DNA, the CDR3 is TGTGCCAGCATCTCAGGGGGCAACACCGGGGAGCTGTTTTTT. As protein: CASISGGNTGELFF.

The chain combines TRBV15 with TRBJ2-1; a weak D match, TRBD2 (6 bases). CDR1 and CDR2 from the germline V gene are LNHNV and YYDKDF (reference sequence). V lost 5 bases, J lost 4 bases, and 12 bases lay in between. This CDR3 is 14 amino acids long. CDR3 sequence reads: CATSPRDFYNEQFF. Written as DNA, the CDR3 is TGTGCCACCAGCCCCCGGGACTTTTACAATGAGCAGTTCTTC.

The chain uses TRBV28 and TRBJ1-4; D ambiguous. The CDR3 is made up of 15 amino acids. Germline V CDR1 and CDR2: MDHEN, SYDVKM. Between the trimmed V and J ends, which lost 2 bases and 0 bases, there was a span of 7 bases. The CDR3 DNA follows: TGTGCCAGCAGTTTAGCTGGAGCAACTAATGAAAAACTGTTTTTT. The encoded protein is CASSLAGATNEKLFF.

This sequence joins TRBV5-1 and TRBJ1-4; possibly TRBD1 for D (5 bases). The CDR3 runs to 15 residues. CDR1 and CDR2 (germline): SGHRS, YFSETQ. Trimming shortened V by 4 bases and J by 5 bases, and 15 bases separated the two germline ends. The CDR3 spells CASSAREGQNEKLFF. The CDR3 DNA is TGCGCCAGCAGCGCCCGAGAGGGGCAAAATGAAAAACTGTTTTTT.

The CDR3: CATFKGAGGPSSTDTQYF. For the CDR3, the DNA is TGTGCCACCTTTAAGGGGGCGGGGGGGCCCTCTAGCACAGATACGCAGTATTTT. This sequence joins TRBV3-1 (or the pseudogene TRBV3-2) and TRBJ2-3; 9 positions match TRBD2. The germline V gene encodes CDR1 LGHDT and CDR2 YNNKEL (reference sequence). The CDR3 contains 18 residues. The V gene end was trimmed by 10 bases and the J gene end by 0 bases; junction bases not matched to a gene: 17.